Reported below is one T cell receptor (beta chain). This sample was included in a study of blood T cell repertoires in COVID-19. This table comes from immunoSEQ multiplex PCR, and its TCRdb copy is limited to in-frame clones, with some not included. The table includes tens of thousands of clones, more than 70% detected once. The specimen was peripheral blood. The sequence was obtained from a woman aged 55-69 years with acute or convalescent COVID-19.

The CDR3 nucleotides are TGTGCCAGCAGCTTAGGCATCGCTAGCGGGGGGAACCTCTACAATGAGCAGTTCTTC. It translates to CASSLGIASGGNLYNEQFF. The chain combines TRBV7-8 with TRBJ2-1; 11 bases align to TRBD2. Losses at the gene ends were 1 base for V and 3 bases for J; bases not matched to a gene: 11. Per germline, CDR1 SGHVS and CDR2 FQNEAQ. The CDR3 contains 19 residues. The full variable domain, completed using reference TRBV7-8 and TRBJ2-1, is GAGVSQSPRYKVAKRGQDVALRCDPISGHVSLFWYQQALGQGPEFLTYFQNEAQLDKSGLPSDRFFAERPEGSVSTLKIQRTQQEDSAVYLCASSLGIASGGNLYNEQFFGPGTRLTVL.